This T cell receptor (beta chain) was documented in a study of T-cell reconstitution after alpha-beta-depleted transplantation in children. Preparation of the TCRbeta library involved a method that used unique molecular identifiers. From the PCR reads, TCRdb called clonotypes with MiXCR, one entry per CDR3 protein. In the table there are 200,000 or so distinct CDR3 sequences, 6.3% of which are singletons. V gave up 3 bases and J gave up 2 bases, with 9 bases separating them. CDR1 is SGHTA, CDR2 FQGNSA, per germline. This CDR3 has 14 amino acids. This clonotype was recorded many times. The clonotype originates from a girl under three years old with combined immunodeficiency, due to receive a stem cell transplant. Sequenced material: PBMCs, taken before TCRalphabeta/CD19-depleted stem cell transplant. The chain carries TRBV7-2 and TRBJ2-3; D call uncertain. CDR3 in amino acids: CASSFRGTTDTQYF. The CDR3 DNA sequence: TGTGCCAGCAGCTTCCGAGGAACCACAGATACGCAGTATTTT.